The next 29 T cell receptor beta chains were all read from a single sample in a study of CD8+CD57+ T cells in acquired aplastic anemia. For CDR3 and TCR beta VDJ profiling, genomic DNA was the template used. Each CDR3 protein gets one entry after TCRdb re-called the reads with MiXCR. The sample holds roughly 200,000 distinct CDR3 sequences, 61% seen once. The sample consisted of sorted CD4+, CD8+, or CD8+CD57+ T cells (not recorded which) from PBMCs. These receptors came from a human donor in good health.

A single count supports this clonotype. This chain joins TRBV19 and TRBJ2-7, with 16 positions matching TRBD2. Germline CDR1 reads LNHDA; CDR2 reads SQIVND (reference sequence). CDR3 length equals 16 residues. V trimming: 6 bases; J trimming: 5 bases; junction bases outside the gene matches: 7. DNA for the CDR3: TGTGCCAGTAGCCCCGGGACTAGCGGGAGGGCCGACGAGCAGTACTTC. Translated: CASSPGTSGRADEQYF.

The chain combines TRBV6-4 with TRBJ2-2, with D perhaps TRBD1 (6 bases). This CDR3 is 14 amino acids long. The V gene's germline CDR1 is MRHNA and CDR2 SNTAGT. Trimming cost V 8 bases and J 7 bases, with 17 bases left between them. The CDR3 reads CASRDEGEGGELFF. DNA of the CDR3: TGTGCCAGCCGCGACGAGGGGGAAGGCGGGGAGCTGTTTTTT.

This clonotype was detected ten times or more. This chain uses TRBV6-2 or TRBV6-3 with TRBJ1-5; no clear D. V dropped 8 bases and J dropped 5 bases, with 10 bases sitting between them. CDR3 length: 12 amino acids. Germline V gene lookup returns CDR1 MNHEY and CDR2 SVGEGT. This CDR3 reads CASLGPDQPQHF. CDR3 in DNA: TGTGCCAGCCTCGGGCCAGATCAGCCCCAGCATTTT.

This clonotype appeared once. This sequence joins TRBV20-1 and TRBJ1-2; no reliable D call. This CDR3 has 13 amino acids. The V end was cut by 0 bases, the J end by 2 bases, with 7 bases between. The V gene's germline CDR1 is DFQATT and CDR2 SNEGSKA (reference sequence). The CDR3 spells CSAREGENYGYTF. Written as DNA, the CDR3 is TGCAGTGCTAGAGAGGGAGAAAACTATGGCTACACCTTC.

The rearrangement uses TRBV2 and TRBJ1-2; a weak D match, TRBD1 (5 bases). The germline V gene has CDR1 SNHLY and CDR2 FYNNEI. CDR3 length: 12 residues. In DNA form, the CDR3 reads TGTACCTCAAGACAGAATAACTATGGCTACACCTTC. Translation: CTSRQNNYGYTF.

This rearrangement joins TRBV7-9 to TRBJ2-3; TRBD1 agrees at 12 bases. J lost 1 base, V lost 4 bases, and 3 bases had no gene match. This CDR3 has 16 amino acids. Germline loops: CDR1 SEHNR, CDR2 FQNEAQ (reference sequence). This CDR3 is CASSSGTGGGTDTQYF. CDR3 sequence (DNA): TGTGCCAGCAGCTCCGGGACAGGGGGCGGCACAGATACGCAGTATTTT.

V usage is TRBV19 and J usage is TRBJ2-1; TRBD1 might be the D (6 bases). This CDR3 has 14 residues. The germline CDR1 and CDR2 sequences are LNHDA and SQIVND (reference sequence). With 5 bases removed from V and 7 bases from J, the gap between germline ends came to 15 bases. CDR3 protein: CASSFRDMANEQFF. The CDR3 DNA follows: TGTGCCAGTAGTTTCCGGGACATGGCTAATGAGCAGTTCTTC.

A note on this clonotype: This clone may be a read error of a much larger clone one base away. This chain joins TRBV3-1 and TRBJ2-7; 7 bases are shared with TRBD2. The CDR3 has 15 residues. V dropped 3 bases and J dropped 6; count of bases not matched to a gene: 11. Looked up from germline, CDR1 is LGHDT and CDR2 is YNNKEL (reference sequence). The CDR3 here is CASSHTGGSACEQYF. CDR3 DNA sequence: TGTGCCAGCAGCCACACGGGGGGTTCGGCCTGCGAGCAGTACTTC.

Many counts were recorded for this clonotype. V is TRBV25-1 and J is TRBJ2-1; 10 bases map to TRBD2. Germline assignment: CDR1 MGHDK and CDR2 SYGVNS. The CDR3 runs 16 residues. V lost 3 bases and J lost 7; bases outside the gene matches: 9. DNA for the CDR3: TGTGCCAGCAGTGAGCGCCTAGCGGGAGTTATAAATGAGCAGTTCTTC. Translation gives CASSERLAGVINEQFF.

The V and J genes are TRBV4-1 and TRBJ2-1; a weak D match, TRBD1 (5 bases). The V gene lost 2 bases and the J gene lost 7 bases, with 12 bases spanning the gap. The CDR3 runs to 14 residues. Germline-derived CDR1 and CDR2 are MGHRA and YSYEKL. CDR3 sequence (DNA): TGCGCCAGCAGCCAACAGGGCGTTGAAAATGAGCAGTTCTTC. It specifies CASSQQGVENEQFF.

J is TRBJ2-7 and V is TRBV5-4, with TRBD1 identical over 7 bases. J was trimmed by 1 base and V by 4 bases; bases with no gene match: 11. Germline V gene data show CDR1 as SGHNT and CDR2 as YYREEE (reference sequence). The CDR3 length is 16 residues. CDR3: CASSRPGTANSYEQYF. The CDR3 bases are TGTGCCAGCAGCAGGCCCGGGACAGCGAATTCCTACGAGCAGTACTTC.

The V call is TRBV7-8, the J call TRBJ1-1, with D perhaps matching TRBD1 (6 bases). The CDR3 loop spans 13 amino acids. Per germline, CDR1 SGHVS and CDR2 FQNEAQ. V gave up 4 bases and J gave up 6 bases, with 12 bases separating them. The CDR3 DNA follows: TGTGCCAGCAGCTACAGGGTCGGCGCTGAAGCTTTCTTT. It encodes CASSYRVGAEAFF. Full variable domain (outside the CDR3, taken from reference TRBV7-8 and TRBJ1-1): GAGVSQSPRYKVAKRGQDVALRCDPISGHVSLFWYQQALGQGPEFLTYFQNEAQLDKSGLPSDRFFAERPEGSVSTLKIQRTQQEDSAVYLCASSYRVGAEAFFGQGTRLTVV.

The chain joins TRBV10-3 to TRBJ1-5, with a tentative D call TRBD1 (6 bases). V was clipped by 5 bases and J by 3 bases, with 11 bases between them. The V gene's germline CDR1 is ENHRY and CDR2 SYGVKD. This CDR3 has 14 residues. CDR3 DNA sequence: TGTGCCATCAGTCTGGCAGGGGACAATCAGCCCCAGCATTTT. Translation: CAISLAGDNQPQHF.

The genes are TRBV10-3 and TRBJ2-3, with 7 bases identical to TRBD1. V was clipped by 0 bases and J by 4 bases; unmatched bases: 7. The CDR3 is 16 amino acids. The germline CDR1 and CDR2 sequences are ENHRY and SYGVKD. CDR3 in DNA: TGTGCCATCAGTGAGTCGTCAGGGGGAAACGCAGATACGCAGTATTTT. Translating it yields CAISESSGGNADTQYF.

The genes are TRBV5-1 and TRBJ2-1, with 8 bases that match TRBD2. CDR3 length: 17 residues. CDR1 and CDR2 (germline): SGHRS, YFSETQ. V lost 1 base to trimming and J lost 4 bases; unmatched junction nucleotides: 10. The CDR3 loop reads CASSLLGGGGLYNEQFF. The CDR3 nucleotides are TGCGCCAGCAGCTTGCTGGGGGGCGGGGGGCTTTACAATGAGCAGTTCTTC.

The chain uses TRBV20-1 and TRBJ2-5; 9 bases map to TRBD2. CDR1 is DFQATT and CDR2 is SNEGSKA in the germline V gene (reference sequence). This CDR3 region has 14 residues. Germline trimming cut 1 base from V and 2 bases from J; bases unmatched to any gene: 2. CDR3 nucleotides: TGCAGTGCTAGAGGACTAGCGGTACAAGAGACCCAGTACTTC. This codes for CSARGLAVQETQYF.

V and J are TRBV6-4 and TRBJ1-2, with a weak D call TRBD1 (5 bases). Trimming took 6 bases from V and 3 from J, leaving 20 bases between them. Germline CDR1 and CDR2: MRHNA and SNTAGT. The CDR3 is 16 amino acids. CDR3 DNA: TGTGCCAGCAGCGACGACGGGGGGATCGGGGACTATGGCTACACCTTC. Encoded protein: CASSDDGGIGDYGYTF.

The J gene is TRBJ2-7, the V gene TRBV5-5; either TRBD1 or TRBD2 may supply D (5 bases each). This CDR3 has 15 residues. Trimming removed 1 base from V and 1 base from J, with 12 bases in between. Germline-derived CDR1 and CDR2 are SGHKS and YYEKEE (reference sequence). CDR3 sequence reads: CASSLIGAASYEQYF. As DNA, the CDR3 is TGTGCCAGCAGCTTGATCGGGGCAGCTTCCTACGAGCAGTACTTC.

The DNA for the CDR3 is TGTGCCAGCAGCCCACACCAGGGGGGGGTCACTGAAGCTTTCTTT. Its translation is CASSPHQGGVTEAFF. This chain uses TRBV7-9 with TRBJ1-1; 7 nucleotides line up with TRBD1. The CDR3 has 15 amino acids. The V and J ends lost 5 bases and 4 bases, in that order; junction bases with no gene match: 10. Germline V gene data show CDR1 as SEHNR and CDR2 as FQNEAQ (reference sequence).

Concerning this clonotype: Its ends do not fully match the called genes, so a read error is possible. The chain links TRBV20-1 to TRBJ1-1; D remains ambiguous. The V gene's germline CDR1 is DFQATT and CDR2 SNEGSKA (reference sequence). The CDR3 is made up of 14 amino acids. The CDR3 DNA sequence: TGCAGTGCTAGAGATGGAAGCGGGAACACTGAAGCCTTCTTT. It specifies CSARDGSGNTEAFF.

This clonotype was counted ten times or more. The chain links TRBV12-3 or TRBV12-4 to TRBJ1-6; D may be TRBD1 (5 bases). This CDR3 is 13 amino acids long. V shed 6 bases and J shed 7 bases, with 10 bases lying between them. Here the CDR3 DNA reads TGTGCCAGCAGGGGGGGGGACAATTCACCCCTCCACTTT. Translating it yields CASRGGDNSPLHF.

This clonotype has at least ten counts. The chain recombines TRBV2 with TRBJ2-3, with 12 nucleotides matching TRBD2. CDR1 SNHLY and CDR2 FYNNEI come from the germline V gene. The CDR3 runs to 17 residues. The J segment lost 3 bases and the V segment lost 4 bases, leaving 8 bases of the junction unmatched. For the CDR3, the DNA is TGTGCCAGCAGTGTAAGCACTAGCGGGGGGAAGACAGATACGCAGTATTTT. This sequence encodes CASSVSTSGGKTDTQYF.

This clonotype was counted a few times. The gene calls are TRBV7-6 and TRBJ1-1; no clear D gene. V lost 3 bases and J lost 4, with 12 bases in between. The germline CDR1 and CDR2 sequences are SGHVS and FNYEAQ. The CDR3 length is 14 residues. In DNA, the CDR3 is TGTGCCAGCAGCTTGGCGGAGGGCGGCACTGAAGCTTTCTTT. This encodes CASSLAEGGTEAFF.

The V call is TRBV20-1, the J call TRBJ1-1; D is perhaps TRBD1 (5 bases). The germline gives CDR1 DFQATT, CDR2 SNEGSKA (reference sequence). V dropped 0 bases and J dropped 0 bases, with 8 bases sitting between them. The CDR3 covers 14 residues. The CDR3 nucleotides read TGCAGTGCTAGAGATGGGGGTATGAACACTGAAGCTTTCTTT. It is translated as CSARDGGMNTEAFF.

On this clonotype: Given the absence of the conserved phenylalanine or tryptophan at the CDR3 end, a read error is likely. The chain employs TRBV7-2 and TRBJ2-7; D is undetermined. From germline, CDR1 is SGHTA and CDR2 FQGNSA. V was clipped by 2 bases and J by 3 bases, with 17 bases between them. This CDR3 spans 16 amino acids. The CDR3 DNA reads as TGTGCCAGCAGCTTACCTCTTGAGACTGCCAACTACGAGCAGTACCTC. It encodes CASSLPLETANYEQYL.

To note about this clonotype: One junction end disagrees with the germline gene, perhaps due to a read error. J is TRBJ1-3 and V is TRBV7-3; D possibly corresponds to TRBD1 (5 bases). Germline loops: CDR1 SGHTA, CDR2 FQGTGA. The CDR3 is made up of 14 amino acids. The CDR3 spells CATSRDRGTNTIYF. For the CDR3, the DNA is TGTGCCACCAGCAGAGATAGGGGAACGAACACCATATATTTT.

This chain connects TRBV5-1 to TRBJ1-4; 7 bases are shared with TRBD1. CDR1 is SGHRS and CDR2 is YFSETQ in the germline V gene. The CDR3 has 12 residues. After removal of 8 bases from V and 6 bases from J, the junction contained 4 bases not matched to a gene. CDR3 sequence: CASAGTDEKLFF. The DNA of the CDR3 is TGCGCCAGTGCCGGGACAGATGAAAAACTGTTTTTT.

This clonotype was seen repeatedly, ten times or more. The rearrangement links TRBV19 to TRBJ1-1, with D possibly matching TRBD1 (5 bases). CDR3 length: 18 amino acids. The V gene's germline CDR1 is LNHDA and CDR2 SQIVND (reference sequence). V shed 5 bases and J shed 1 base, with 23 bases lying between them. The CDR3 spells CASSEMGGMGVANTEAFF. The CDR3 DNA sequence: TGTGCCAGTAGTGAAATGGGGGGGATGGGGGTTGCGAACACTGAAGCTTTCTTT.

This clonotype was observed at least ten times. Compared with germline, one end of the junction differs, possibly owing to a read error. V is TRBV5-6 and J is TRBJ1-6, with D perhaps matching TRBD1 (6 bases). The length of the CDR3 is 13 residues. Germline V gives CDR1 SGHDT, CDR2 YYEEEE. The CDR3 loop is CASSLGALRTLHF. The CDR3 DNA reads TGTGCCAGCAGTTTGGGGGCATTAAGAACCCTCCACTTT.